One and the same sample provided the 3 T cell receptor beta chains below, sequenced in a study of siplizumab effects on memory and regulatory T cells. Method: immunoSEQ multiplex PCR; TCRdb's copy keeps in-frame clones and lacks some. The data contain 95,000 to 100,000 clones, nearly 95% of them singletons. The source material was non-Treg CD4+ T cells sorted from blood. These receptors came from a human donor in good health.

This sequence joins TRBV5-5 and TRBJ1-3; D unclear. Between the trimmed V and J ends, which lost 2 bases and 9 bases, there was a span of 6 bases. This CDR3 has 11 residues. Per germline, CDR1 SGHKS and CDR2 YYEKEE (reference sequence). CDR3 in amino acids: CASSFGTTIYF. As DNA, the CDR3 is TGTGCCAGCAGCTTTGGCACCACCATATATTTT.

The rearrangement joins TRBV27 to TRBJ2-7; 9 bases align to TRBD1. J gave up 4 bases and V 4 bases, and 8 bases lay outside the gene matches. The CDR3 consists of 15 residues. Germline-derived CDR1 and CDR2 are MNHEY and SMNVEV (reference sequence). The CDR3 loop is CASSSSGTGLYEQYF. For the CDR3, the DNA is TGTGCCAGCAGTTCTTCCGGGACAGGGCTTTACGAGCAGTACTTC.

The chain combines TRBV25-1 with TRBJ2-5; TRBD1 is a possible D gene (5 bases). Germline V gene sequence: CDR1 MGHDK, CDR2 SYGVNS. Trimming took off 1 base at V and 2 bases at J, with 8 bases between the two ends. The CDR3 is 14 amino acids. The DNA for the CDR3 is TGTGCCAGCAGTGAATTGACAGTTCAAGAGACCCAGTACTTC. This sequence encodes CASSELTVQETQYF.